This T cell receptor (beta chain) was identified during a study of post-analysis software for immune sequencing data. Of note for this clonotype: What it binds is unknown.

Whole-study findings and limits: TRBV5-6, TRBV5-1 and TRBV20-1 were among four or five TRBV segments more frequent in patients than controls.

Trimming at V came to 0 bases and at J to 2 bases, leaving 7 bases not matched to a gene. Germline lookup yields CDR1 SGHRS and CDR2 YFSETQ. This CDR3 has 16 amino acids. Tagging with unique molecular identifiers was a feature of the TCR beta cDNA libraries. Each CDR3 protein gets one entry after TCRdb re-called the PCR reads with MiXCR. The data show hundreds of thousands of distinct CDR3 sequences, less than 35% seen once. This clonotype originated in a girl aged 5-17 years with multiple sclerosis. This chain links TRBV5-1 with TRBJ2-5; 7 bases are shared with TRBD1. Sequenced sample: blood. The CDR3: CASSLGTGQVQETQYF. The DNA for the CDR3 is TGCGCCAGCAGCTTGGGGACAGGACAGGTTCAAGAGACCCAGTACTTC.